Listed below are T cell receptor beta chains from one sample, sequenced in a study of blood T cell repertoires in COVID-19. TCRdb's table, derived via immunoSEQ multiplex PCR, lists solely in-frame clones and lacks some. This sample carries some 400,000 clones, 80% to 90% of them seen once, and the ten largest clones take roughly 10%. Sequenced: peripheral blood. The receptor source for this set is a woman aged 30 to 39 with COVID-19, enrolled during active disease. Both conserved end residues are part of each CDR3. The D gene is left open where the match is weak. Rows may omit the clone size; those that give it use once, few, many or a size class.

J: TRBJ1-5; size: .; D: TRBD1; V: TRBV28; DNA: TGTGCCAGCATTACGACCACGCCGGGGACAGACGCTTTAGGATATAGCAATCAGCCCCAGCATTTT; CDR3: CASITTTPGTDALGYSNQPQHF
J: TRBJ2-2; size: .; D: .; V: TRBV6-2/TRBV6-3; DNA: TGTGCCAGCAGTTACTATGACTTAAACACCGGGGAGCTGTTTTTT; CDR3: CASSYYDLNTGELFF
J: TRBJ2-1; size: once; D: TRBD1; V: TRBV30; DNA: TGTGCCTGGAGTATTGGACAGGGGAGTGAGCAGTTCTTC; CDR3: CAWSIGQGSEQFF
J: TRBJ2-2; size: .; D: .; V: TRBV10-1; DNA: TGCGCCAGCAGTGAGGCTAGTGCGGCCGGGGAGCTGTTTTTT; CDR3: CASSEASAAGELFF
J: TRBJ2-2; size: few; D: .; V: TRBV7-9; DNA: TGTGCCAGCAGCTTAGTTACGGGGAACACCGGGGAGCTGTTTTTT; CDR3: CASSLVTGNTGELFF
J: TRBJ2-1; size: .; D: TRBD2; V: TRBV10-2; DNA: TGCGCCAGCCTGGGGCTAGCGGGAGGGGCAGAGCAGTTCTTC; CDR3: CASLGLAGGAEQFF
J: TRBJ1-6; size: .; D: .; V: TRBV25-1; DNA: TGTGCCAGCAGTGAATATGGGGCAGCGTGGTCACCCCTCCACTTT; CDR3: CASSEYGAAWSPLHF
J: TRBJ2-3; size: .; D: .; V: TRBV3-1/TRBV3-2; DNA: TGTGCCAGCAGCCAGGAGGCTAGCAGGCCAGATACGCAGTATTTT; CDR3: CASSQEASRPDTQYF
J: TRBJ2-7; size: many; D: .; V: TRBV3-1/TRBV3-2; DNA: TGTGCCAGCAGCCCCGGACTGCCCGGGGGTGAGCAGTACTTC; CDR3: CASSPGLPGGEQYF
J: TRBJ2-1; size: .; D: TRBD2; V: TRBV27; DNA: TGTGCCAGCAGTAACCCCATTACTAGCGGCTACAATGAGCAGTTCTTC; CDR3: CASSNPITSGYNEQFF
J: TRBJ1-5; size: .; D: .; V: TRBV24-1; DNA: TGTGCCACCAGTGACCCGGGAGGCCTAGCTAGCAATCAGCCCCAGCATTTT; CDR3: CATSDPGGLASNQPQHF
J: TRBJ2-7; size: .; D: .; V: TRBV7-8; DNA: TGTGCCAGCAGCCGAGGCGGACAGCTTACCTACGAGCAGTACTTC; CDR3: CASSRGGQLTYEQYF
J: TRBJ1-6; size: .; D: .; V: TRBV9; DNA: TGTGCCAGCAGCGTTCGGGGTAATAATTCACCCCTCCACTTT; CDR3: CASSVRGNNSPLHF
J: TRBJ1-2; size: .; D: TRBD1; V: TRBV28; DNA: TGTGCCAGCAGCCTCGACAGGGATCGATATGGCTACACCTTC; CDR3: CASSLDRDRYGYTF
J: TRBJ1-6; size: .; D: .; V: TRBV30; DNA: TGTGCCTCGGACCGGGGGACCGGACGCAATTCACCCCTCCACTTT; CDR3: CASDRGTGRNSPLHF
J: TRBJ2-1; size: .; D: .; V: TRBV10-2; DNA: TGCGCCAGCAGCTCAACTAGCTTCTCCTACAATGAGCAGTTCTTC; CDR3: CASSSTSFSYNEQFF
J: TRBJ1-2; size: .; D: TRBD1; V: TRBV28; DNA: TGTGCCATTCAGGGGGCCTCCTATGGCTACACCTTC; CDR3: CAIQGASYGYTF
J: TRBJ1-6; size: few; D: TRBD1; V: TRBV4-1; DNA: TGCGCCAGCAGCTCCGGACAGGGCGGTTCACCCCTCCACTTT; CDR3: CASSSGQGGSPLHF
J: TRBJ2-1; size: .; D: TRBD2; V: TRBV5-5; DNA: TGTGCCAGCAGCCCGGCACTAGCGGGGGGGTGGGAGCAGTTCTTC; CDR3: CASSPALAGGWEQFF
J: TRBJ2-3; size: .; D: .; V: TRBV5-4; DNA: TGTGCCAGCAGCGCGGACTCAAACACAGATACGCAGTATTTT; CDR3: CASSADSNTDTQYF
J: TRBJ2-3; size: .; D: TRBD1; V: TRBV3-1/TRBV3-2; DNA: TGTGCCAGCAGCCAAGGAGGACAGGGGATCACAGATACGCAGTATTTT; CDR3: CASSQGGQGITDTQYF
J: TRBJ2-7; size: .; D: TRBD2; V: TRBV3-1/TRBV3-2; DNA: TGTGCCAGCAGCCCGCTAGCGGGAGACTACGAGCAGTACTTC; CDR3: CASSPLAGDYEQYF
J: TRBJ2-7; size: few; D: TRBD2; V: TRBV28; DNA: TGTGCCGGTCGTTGGGCGGGAGGGGGAGAGCAGTACTTC; CDR3: CAGRWAGGGEQYF
J: TRBJ2-7; size: .; D: .; V: TRBV30; DNA: TGTGCCTGGAGTGACTCAGGGTCCTACGAGCAGTACTTC; CDR3: CAWSDSGSYEQYF
J: TRBJ1-6; size: .; D: .; V: TRBV29-1; DNA: TGCAGCGCCAAATCGACATTGGGTTCACCCCTCCACTTT; CDR3: CSAKSTLGSPLHF
J: TRBJ2-1; size: .; D: .; V: TRBV11-3; DNA: TGTGCCAGCAGCTTAGCGGGGACGGGACAATCCTACAATGAGCAGTTCTTC; CDR3: CASSLAGTGQSYNEQFF
J: TRBJ1-1; size: .; D: TRBD1; V: TRBV28; DNA: TGTGCCAGCAACGAGGTGGACAGGGCCACTGAAGCTTTCTTT; CDR3: CASNEVDRATEAFF
J: TRBJ1-6; size: .; D: .; V: TRBV7-9; DNA: TGTGCCAGCAGCGCGCAGGCTAATTCACCCCTCCACTTT; CDR3: CASSAQANSPLHF
J: TRBJ2-6; size: .; D: TRBD1; V: TRBV24-1; DNA: TGTGCCACCAGTGACCCACAGGGGGCTGGGGCCAACGTCCTGACTTTC; CDR3: CATSDPQGAGANVLTF
J: TRBJ1-1; size: .; D: .; V: TRBV29-1; DNA: TGCAGCGTGCTTACGGGGGTCCTGAACACTGAAGCTTTCTTT; CDR3: CSVLTGVLNTEAFF
J: TRBJ2-7; size: .; D: TRBD1; V: TRBV6-1; DNA: TGTGCCACCACTGGGGGTGTGGACAGGGGGCCCGAGCAGTACTTC; CDR3: CATTGGVDRGPEQYF
J: TRBJ2-6; size: .; D: TRBD1; V: TRBV2; DNA: TGTGCCTCCCGGGACAGGAGAGCCTCTGGGGCCAACGTCCTGACTTTC; CDR3: CASRDRRASGANVLTF
J: TRBJ1-5; size: .; D: .; V: TRBV6-6; DNA: TGTGCCAGCAGTTCGGCAGGGCTTCAGCCCCAGCATTTT; CDR3: CASSSAGLQPQHF
J: TRBJ2-7; size: once; D: TRBD2; V: TRBV28; DNA: TGTGCCAGCAGTCCCCTGGGGACTAGCACCCACGAGCAGTACTTC; CDR3: CASSPLGTSTHEQYF
J: TRBJ2-1; size: .; D: TRBD2; V: TRBV2; DNA: TGTGCCAGCAGAGAGATAGCGGGAGATCTAGGTGAGCAGTTCTTC; CDR3: CASREIAGDLGEQFF
J: TRBJ2-7; size: .; D: TRBD1; V: TRBV27; DNA: TGTGCCAGCAGAGCCGGGACAGGGGTGAGAGAGCAGTACTTC; CDR3: CASRAGTGVREQYF
J: TRBJ1-1; size: .; D: .; V: TRBV9; DNA: TGTGCCAGCAGCGCCCAAATGACAGCGCTGAACACTGAAGCTTTCTTT; CDR3: CASSAQMTALNTEAFF
J: TRBJ1-3; size: .; D: TRBD1; V: TRBV28; DNA: TGTGCCAGCAGTTTAGTGGGACAGCACGAGGATGTTGGAAACACCATATATTTT; CDR3: CASSLVGQHEDVGNTIYF
J: TRBJ2-7; size: once; D: TRBD2; V: TRBV6-5; DNA: TGTGCCAGCACGACGGGACTACCCTCTCGCGAGCAGTACTTC; CDR3: CASTTGLPSREQYF
J: TRBJ2-3; size: .; D: TRBD2; V: TRBV6-1; DNA: TGTGCCAGCAGTGACGCGGGAGGGAGCGCAGATACGCAGTATTTT; CDR3: CASSDAGGSADTQYF